These 10 T cell receptor beta chains came from one sample sequenced in a study of a mutant IDH1 vaccine in newly diagnosed glioma. The repertoire was sequenced with immunoSEQ multiplex PCR; TCRdb's copy has only in-frame clones and lacks some. Of about 24,000 clones detected, approximately 89% appear once; the ten largest clones hold 9.2%. Time point given: baseline, week 1 (first vaccination visit). Treatment given: pre-vaccination baseline after standard-of-care therapy. The specimen was PBMCs, collected from a glioma patient treated with radiotherapy, temozolomide or both. The receptors stem from a man aged 25 to 40 with glioma.

The chain is built from TRBV5-6 and TRBJ1-4; D is uncertain. The CDR3 totals 14 residues. Trimming left V 1 base short and J 0 bases short, with 4 bases between. CDR1 and CDR2 (germline): SGHDT, YYEEEE. CDR3 amino acids: CASSLRPTNEKLFF. The CDR3 nucleotides are TGTGCCAGCAGCTTGCGTCCAACTAATGAAAAACTGTTTTTT.

CDR3 sequence reads: CASSQEGLSYNEQFF. The CDR3, as DNA: TGCGCCAGCAGCCAAGAGGGGCTATCGTACAATGAGCAGTTCTTC. The chain is built from TRBV4-1 and TRBJ2-1; maybe TRBD1 (5 bases). CDR3 size: 15 residues. Trimming cost V 0 bases and J 4 bases, with 10 bases left between them. Germline V gene lookup returns CDR1 MGHRA and CDR2 YSYEKL.

Here the CDR3 reads CATTQTSGRNSDTQYF. CDR3 bases: TGTGCTACCACCCAAACTAGCGGGAGAAATTCAGATACGCAGTATTTT. The chain employs TRBV7-9 and TRBJ2-3, with 11 bases fitting TRBD2. There are 16 residues in the CDR3. From germline, CDR1 is SEHNR and CDR2 FQNEAQ (reference sequence). Combining the CDR3 with reference TRBV7-9 and TRBJ2-3 gives the whole variable domain DTGVSQNPRHKITKRGQNVTFRCDPISEHNRLYWYRQTLGQGPEFLTYFQNEAQLEKSRLLSDRFSAERPKGSFSTLEIQRTEQGDSAMYLCATTQTSGRNSDTQYFGPGTRLTVL.

The J gene is TRBJ1-2, the V gene TRBV18, with D unclear. CDR3 length equals 13 residues. V was trimmed by 1 base and J by 8 bases, leaving 11 bases between them. CDR1 is KGHSH and CDR2 is LQKENI in the germline V gene. As DNA, the CDR3 is TGTGCCAGCTCACCACGGGCAGAAGACGGCTACACCTTC. The encoded protein is CASSPRAEDGYTF.

This rearrangement joins TRBV7-9 to TRBJ1-2; D is uncertain. The CDR3 consists of 10 residues. Germline loops: CDR1 SEHNR, CDR2 FQNEAQ (reference sequence). V shed 5 bases and J shed 4 bases, with 2 bases lying between them. CDR3 nucleotides: TGTGCCAGCAGCGGCTATGGCTACACCTTC. Its translation is CASSGYGYTF.

The chain couples TRBV6-6 to TRBJ1-6; D gene uncertain. Trimming removed 2 bases from V and 5 bases from J, with 7 bases in between. CDR1 and CDR2 (germline): MNHNY, SVGAGI (reference sequence). This CDR3 is 14 amino acids long. CDR3 sequence: CASSYGRDNSPLHF. DNA of the CDR3: TGTGCCAGCAGTTACGGGCGGGATAATTCACCCCTCCACTTT.

The CDR3 loop is CSVVRQTQYTEAFF. The CDR3 DNA follows: TGCAGCGTTGTTCGACAGACCCAGTACACTGAAGCTTTCTTT. This chain joins TRBV29-1 and TRBJ1-1, with D perhaps TRBD1 (5 bases). This CDR3 region has 14 residues. Per germline, CDR1 SQVTM and CDR2 ANQGSEA. V lost 4 bases, J lost 3 bases, and 15 bases lay in between. The whole variable domain, filled in from reference TRBV29-1 and TRBJ1-1, reads SAVISQKPSRDICQRGTSLTIQCQVDSQVTMMFWYRQQPGQSLTLIATANQGSEATYESGFVIDKFPISRPNLTFSTLTVSNMSPEDSSIYLCSVVRQTQYTEAFFGQGTRLTVV.

V and J are TRBV19 and TRBJ1-2; TRBD1 matches at 9 bases. The CDR3 runs to 19 residues. Germline loops: CDR1 LNHDA, CDR2 SQIVND (reference sequence). Trimming took 6 bases from V and 4 from J; bases not matched to a gene: 21. The CDR3 loop is CASSNPDRDRVGLRYGYTF. The CDR3 DNA reads as TGTGCCAGTAGCAACCCCGACCGGGACAGGGTTGGCCTACGCTATGGCTACACCTTC.

The chain uses TRBV10-3 and TRBJ1-2; the D gene is possibly TRBD1 (5 bases). Germline V CDR1 and CDR2: ENHRY, SYGVKD. The CDR3 runs to 12 residues. The ends were cut back, 6 bases at V and 6 bases at J, with 11 bases in the middle. The CDR3 protein is CAISPWGDGYTF. CDR3 in DNA: TGTGCCATCAGCCCGTGGGGGGATGGCTACACCTTC.

This clone was detected only once. J is TRBJ2-7 and V is TRBV6-5; 7 bases fit TRBD1. The CDR3 is 14 residues long. Germline-derived CDR1 and CDR2 are MNHEY and SVGAGI. The ends lost 2 bases at V and 4 bases at J; junction bases unmatched: 5. CDR3 loop: CASSYGTVGYEQYF. The CDR3 DNA is TGTGCCAGCAGTTACGGGACAGTGGGATACGAGCAGTACTTC.